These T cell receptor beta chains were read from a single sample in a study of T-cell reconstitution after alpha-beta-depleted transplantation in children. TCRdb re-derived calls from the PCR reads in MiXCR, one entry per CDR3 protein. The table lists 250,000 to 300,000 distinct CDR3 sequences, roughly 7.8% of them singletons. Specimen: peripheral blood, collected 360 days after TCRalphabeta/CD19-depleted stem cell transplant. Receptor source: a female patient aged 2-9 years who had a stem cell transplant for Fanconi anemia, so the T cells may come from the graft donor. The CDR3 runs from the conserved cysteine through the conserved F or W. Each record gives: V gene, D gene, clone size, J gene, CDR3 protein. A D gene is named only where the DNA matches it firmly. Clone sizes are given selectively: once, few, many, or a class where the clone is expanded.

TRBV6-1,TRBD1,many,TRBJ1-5,CASRGWDSPNQPQHF
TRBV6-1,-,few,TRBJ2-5,CASSPRPARGGGAETQYF
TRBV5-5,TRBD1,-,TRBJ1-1,CASRPGGWENTEAFF
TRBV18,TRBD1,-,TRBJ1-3,CASSPTPGQGGNTIYF
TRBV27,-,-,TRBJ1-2,CASGRRTYGYTF
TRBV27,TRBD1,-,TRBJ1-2,CASSGTTGESGYGYTF
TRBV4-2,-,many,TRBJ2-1,CASSQGDLSSYNEQFF
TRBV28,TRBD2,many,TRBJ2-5,CASSLYTSGQETQYF
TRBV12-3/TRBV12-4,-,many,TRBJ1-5,CASSLGGSNQPQHF
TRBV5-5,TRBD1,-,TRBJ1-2,CASSLAGTDLTNYGYTF
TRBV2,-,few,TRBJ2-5,CASTADLGETQYF
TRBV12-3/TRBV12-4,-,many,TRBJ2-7,CASGIDRWHYEQYF
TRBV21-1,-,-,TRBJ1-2,CASSAKQEEANYGYTF
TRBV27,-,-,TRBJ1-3,CASSFRRTVPNTIYF
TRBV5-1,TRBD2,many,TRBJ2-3,CASSEAGGADTQYF
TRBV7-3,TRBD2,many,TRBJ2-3,CASSSGGGDTQYF
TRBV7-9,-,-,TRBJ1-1,CASSHGERGTEAFF
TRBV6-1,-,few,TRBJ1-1,CASSPVEMNTEAFF
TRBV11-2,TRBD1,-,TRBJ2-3,CASRRPGQGNTDTQYF
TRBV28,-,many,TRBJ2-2,CASSYRAGTGELFF
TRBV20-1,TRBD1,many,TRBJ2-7,CSASDRGPTYEQYF
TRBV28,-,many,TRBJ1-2,CASSYWAGYTF
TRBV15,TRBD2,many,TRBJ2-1,CATSRDRGITTSGALNEQFF
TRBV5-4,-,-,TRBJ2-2,CASSPPRVNTGELFF
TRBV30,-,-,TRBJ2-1,CAWSSLVYEQFF
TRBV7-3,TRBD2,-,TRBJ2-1,CASSSPGLSYNEQFF
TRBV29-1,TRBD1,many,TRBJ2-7,CSVDPTGGEQYF
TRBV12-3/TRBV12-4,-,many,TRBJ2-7,CASSHRPPYEQYF
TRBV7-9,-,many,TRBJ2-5,CASSLLQETQYF
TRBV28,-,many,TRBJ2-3,CASFRGMGTDTQYF
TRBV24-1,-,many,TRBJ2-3,CATSDLTYTDTQYF
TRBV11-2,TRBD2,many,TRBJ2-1,CASSLRSSGGHYNEQFF
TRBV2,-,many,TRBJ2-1,CGVAQFNNEQFF
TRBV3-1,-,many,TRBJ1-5,CASSQENGQPQHF
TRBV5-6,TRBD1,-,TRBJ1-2,CASSLGQGGHYGYTF
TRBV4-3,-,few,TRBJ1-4,CASSQEGRAGDEKLFF